One and the same sample provided the 10 T cell receptor beta chains below, sequenced in a study of cytomegalovirus exposure and HLA in healthy donors. The PCR had 60 Vbeta and 13 Jbeta primers. Sequencing was performed with immunoSEQ multiplex PCR; in TCRdb, only in-frame clones are kept and a portion is missing. The sample lists some 120,000 clones, over 70% occurring once. The material sequenced was PBMCs. The receptors originated from a woman in her late teens or twenties in good health and CMV-seronegative.

V usage is TRBV6-6 and J usage is TRBJ1-2, with a possible D match to TRBD1 (5 bases). From germline, CDR1 is MNHNY and CDR2 SVGAGI (reference sequence). This CDR3 comprises 13 residues. V was cut by 0 bases and J by 6 bases, with 8 bases left in between. The CDR3 DNA reads as TGTGCCAGCAGTTACTCGGCAGGGAATGGCTACACCTTC. Translation: CASSYSAGNGYTF.

The chain couples TRBV28 to TRBJ1-5; unclear D gene. This CDR3 has 14 residues. Germline CDR1 reads MDHEN; CDR2 reads SYDVKM. The ends were cut back, 5 bases at V and 11 bases at J, with 19 bases in the middle. CDR3 DNA sequence: TGTGCCAGCAGTGTACCTTTCATGGCGGGTGCCCAGCATTTT. This sequence encodes CASSVPFMAGAQHF.

This clone was recorded once. The rearrangement links TRBV4-2 to TRBJ2-3, with TRBD2 identical over 13 bases. This CDR3 has 17 amino acids. Germline assignment: CDR1 LGHNA and CDR2 YNFKEQ. Trimming at V came to 1 base and at J to 3 bases, leaving 4 bases not matched to a gene. The CDR3 DNA is TGTGCCAGCAGCCAAGCGGGACTAGCGGGGCCTACAGATACGCAGTATTTT. Encoded protein: CASSQAGLAGPTDTQYF.

The genes are TRBV4-1 and TRBJ1-2; D not resolved. The CDR3 is 14 amino acids. Germline CDR1 MGHRA, CDR2 YSYEKL. V was clipped by 0 bases and J by 0 bases, with 5 bases between them. CDR3 loop: CASSQERTNYGYTF. The CDR3 DNA reads as TGCGCCAGCAGCCAAGAGCGGACTAACTATGGCTACACCTTC.

Only one count was recorded for this clone. The chain joins TRBV28 to TRBJ1-1, with unresolved D. This CDR3 comprises 13 residues. The V gene's germline CDR1 is MDHEN and CDR2 SYDVKM. The V end was cut by 4 bases, the J end by 2 bases, with 8 bases between. CDR3 bases: TGTGCCAGCAGTTCCAGGATTAACACTGAAGCTTTCTTT. It codes for CASSSRINTEAFF. The full variable domain, its missing parts supplied by reference TRBV28 and TRBJ1-1, is DVKVTQSSRYLVKRTGEKVFLECVQDMDHENMFWYRQDPGLGLRLIYFSYDVKMKEKGDIPEGYSVSREKKERFSLILESASTNQTSMYLCASSSRINTEAFFGQGTRLTVV.

V gene TRBV6-5 combines with J gene TRBJ2-2, with 8 bases identical to TRBD2. The germline gives CDR1 MNHEY, CDR2 SVGAGI. The CDR3 extends over 15 amino acids. V lost 5 bases to trimming and J lost 7 bases; unmatched junction nucleotides: 9. CDR3 loop: CASSTGTRIHGELFF. The CDR3, as DNA: TGTGCCAGCAGTACCGGGACTAGAATACACGGGGAGCTGTTTTTT.

The CDR3 DNA reads TGTGCCAGCAGTTATACAGGGGTTGGGCCCCAGCATTTT. Protein: CASSYTGVGPQHF. The genes are TRBV6-1 and TRBJ1-5; 7 bases map to TRBD1. V lost 5 bases to trimming and J lost 9 bases; unmatched junction nucleotides: 7. CDR3 length equals 13 residues. Germline CDR1 reads MNHNS; CDR2 reads SASEGT.

The chain is built from TRBV6-5 and TRBJ1-4, with D possibly TRBD1 on 5 matching bases. Trimming stripped 7 bases from V and 7 bases from J, with 16 bases between. The CDR3 consists of 14 residues. Germline CDR1 is MNHEY and CDR2 is SVGAGI. In DNA, the CDR3 is TGTGCCAGCACCCAGGGTTTTAGGGGTGAAAAACTGTTTTTT. This codes for CASTQGFRGEKLFF.

The chain links TRBV25-1 to TRBJ2-1; tentative D call: TRBD2 (6 bases). The germline CDR1 and CDR2 sequences are MGHDK and SYGVNS. The CDR3 is made up of 13 amino acids. V dropped 6 bases and J dropped 9 bases, with 15 bases sitting between them. The CDR3 sequence: CASSRIGGLEQFF. Written as DNA, the CDR3 is TGTGCCAGCAGCCGAATAGGAGGGCTTGAGCAGTTCTTC.

The count of this clone is one. The V call is TRBV6-5, the J call TRBJ2-3; weak D call: TRBD1 (5 bases). CDR1 and CDR2 (germline): MNHEY, SVGAGI. Trimming removed 2 bases from V and 2 bases from J, with 14 bases in between. The CDR3 is 16 residues long. CDR3 sequence: CASSYRPLGPTDTQYF. CDR3 nucleotides: TGTGCCAGCAGTTACCGACCCTTGGGGCCCACAGATACGCAGTATTTT.